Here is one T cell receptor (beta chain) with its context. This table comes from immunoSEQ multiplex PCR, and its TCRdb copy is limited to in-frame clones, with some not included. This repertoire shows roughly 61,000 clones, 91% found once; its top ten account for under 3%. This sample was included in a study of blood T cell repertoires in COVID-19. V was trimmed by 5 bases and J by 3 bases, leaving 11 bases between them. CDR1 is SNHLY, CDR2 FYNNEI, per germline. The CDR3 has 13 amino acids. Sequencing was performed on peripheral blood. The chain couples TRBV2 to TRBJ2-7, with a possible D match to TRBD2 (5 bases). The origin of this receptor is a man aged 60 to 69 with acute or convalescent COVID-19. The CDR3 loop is CASSQPGNYEQYF. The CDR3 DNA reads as TGTGCCAGCAGTCAACCGGGAAACTACGAGCAGTACTTC.